Presented here are 10 T cell receptor beta chains from one specimen sequenced in a study of blood T cell repertoires in COVID-19. Sequencing was performed with immunoSEQ multiplex PCR; in TCRdb, only in-frame clones are kept and a portion is missing. The sample has some 400,000 clones; about 90% are singletons. Sequenced input: peripheral blood. Every receptor here comes from a woman aged 55-69 years with COVID-19, enrolled during active disease.

The V and J genes are TRBV29-1 and TRBJ2-7, with a possible D match to TRBD1 (6 bases). This CDR3 comprises 13 residues. V lost 6 bases and J lost 4, with 16 bases in between. Germline V CDR1 and CDR2: SQVTM, ANQGSEA. The CDR3 DNA sequence: TGCAGCGTCGCCAGGGGCAGATTTTACGAGCAGTACTTC. This gives the protein CSVARGRFYEQYF.

In its sample, this clone was seen many times. CDR3 DNA: TGCGCCAGCAGATCTGACAGGAACACTGAAGCTTTCTTT. Encoded protein: CASRSDRNTEAFF. The chain employs TRBV4-1 and TRBJ1-1, with D possibly TRBD1 on 5 matching bases. The CDR3 length is 13 residues. With 6 bases removed from V and 1 base from J, the gap between germline ends came to 9 bases. CDR1 and CDR2 (germline): MGHRA, YSYEKL.

V gene TRBV28 combines with J gene TRBJ1-2; TRBD1 might be the D (5 bases). Looked up from germline, CDR1 is MDHEN and CDR2 is SYDVKM. The V end lost 7 bases, the J end lost 6 bases, and 15 bases lay between the germline ends. The CDR3 is made up of 13 amino acids. CDR3 protein: CASNVQGFHGYTF. The CDR3 DNA is TGTGCCAGCAACGTTCAGGGATTTCATGGCTACACCTTC.

This clone was detected a few times. This chain links TRBV14 with TRBJ2-1; possibly TRBD1 for D (5 bases). Germline assignment: CDR1 SGHDN and CDR2 FVKESK. This CDR3 region has 16 residues. Trimming took 0 bases from V and 6 from J, leaving 15 bases between them. The CDR3 reads CASSQDKGRVGNEQFF. For the CDR3, the DNA is TGTGCCAGCAGCCAAGATAAAGGCAGGGTTGGCAATGAGCAGTTCTTC. The full variable domain, in which reference TRBV14 and TRBJ2-1 provide the parts outside the CDR3, is EAGVTQFPSHSVIEKGQTVTLRCDPISGHDNLYWYRRVMGKEIKFLLHFVKESKQDESGMPNNRFLAERTGGTYSTLKVQPAELEDSGVYFCASSQDKGRVGNEQFFGPGTRLTVL.

V and J are TRBV25-1 and TRBJ2-7; perhaps TRBD2 as D (6 bases). CDR1 is MGHDK and CDR2 is SYGVNS in the germline V gene. Deletions cut 5 bases from V and 2 bases from J, with 13 bases between. The CDR3 is 14 residues long. CDR3: CASSPGLSTYEQYF. The CDR3 coding sequence is TGTGCCAGCAGTCCGGGACTCTCTACCTACGAGCAGTACTTC.

The V and J genes are TRBV12-3 or TRBV12-4 and TRBJ1-5; D remains ambiguous. The CDR3 is 12 residues long. V lost 7 bases and J lost 3, with 7 bases in between. As DNA, the CDR3 is TGTGCCAGCAAGGGAGACAATCAGCCCCAGCATTTT. Translating gives CASKGDNQPQHF.

V and J are TRBV5-7 and TRBJ2-5; the match to TRBD1 covers 9 bases. TRBV5-7 carries the ORF label, with uncertain function. This CDR3 is 17 amino acids long. Trimming at V came to 1 base and at J to 5 bases, leaving 12 bases not matched to a gene. The CDR3 spells CASSLTDTGGSGETQYF. The CDR3 DNA follows: TGTGCCAGCAGCTTGACCGATACAGGGGGCAGTGGCGAGACCCAGTACTTC.

The chain uses TRBV6-5 and TRBJ1-5; no firm D call. The CDR3 contains 13 residues. Trimming cost V 6 bases and J 5 bases, with 11 bases left between them. Germline loops: CDR1 MNHEY, CDR2 SVGAGI. The CDR3 nucleotides read TGTGCCAGCAGGAGGCAAAACTATCAGCCCCAGCATTTT. It is translated as CASRRQNYQPQHF.

V gene TRBV5-1 combines with J gene TRBJ2-7; no clear D. V was trimmed by 0 bases and J by 5 bases, leaving 12 bases between them. The CDR3 covers 14 residues. Germline values: CDR1 SGHRS, CDR2 YFSETQ. The CDR3 region is CASSLASQADEQYF. The CDR3 DNA sequence: TGCGCCAGCAGCTTGGCCAGCCAGGCAGACGAGCAGTACTTC. The full variable domain, rest sourced from reference TRBV5-1 and TRBJ2-7, is KAGVTQTPRYLIKTRGQQVTLSCSPISGHRSVSWYQQTPGQGLQFLFEYFSETQRNKGNFPGRFSGRQFSNSRSEMNVSTLELGDSALYLCASSLASQADEQYFGPGTRLTVT.

The chain combines TRBV6-4 with TRBJ1-2; 9 nucleotides agree with TRBD1. V shed 2 bases, J shed 8 bases, and the junction held 12 bases outside the gene matches. The CDR3 is 16 residues long. Germline CDR1 is MRHNA and CDR2 is SNTAGT. The DNA for the CDR3 is TGTGCCAGCAGTGACCGTCCCGGGACAGGGATGGGAGGCTACACCTTC. Protein sequence: CASSDRPGTGMGGYTF.